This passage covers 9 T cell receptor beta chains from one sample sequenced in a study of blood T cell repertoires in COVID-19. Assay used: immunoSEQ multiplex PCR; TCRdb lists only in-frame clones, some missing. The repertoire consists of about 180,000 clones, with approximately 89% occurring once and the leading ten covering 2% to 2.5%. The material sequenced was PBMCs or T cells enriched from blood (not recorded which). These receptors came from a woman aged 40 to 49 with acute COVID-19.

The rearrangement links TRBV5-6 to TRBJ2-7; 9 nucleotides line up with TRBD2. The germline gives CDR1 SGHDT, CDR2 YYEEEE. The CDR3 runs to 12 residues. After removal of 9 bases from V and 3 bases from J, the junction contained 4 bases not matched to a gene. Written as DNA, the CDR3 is TGTGCCAACTCGACTAGCGGCTACGAGCAGTACTTC. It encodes CANSTSGYEQYF.

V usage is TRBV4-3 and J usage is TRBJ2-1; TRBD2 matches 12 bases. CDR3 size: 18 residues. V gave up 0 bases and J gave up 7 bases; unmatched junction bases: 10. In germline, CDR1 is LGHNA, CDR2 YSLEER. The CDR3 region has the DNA TGCGCCAGCAGCCAAGATAGCGCCCTAGCGGGAGGGCTAAATGAGCAGTTCTTC. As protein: CASSQDSALAGGLNEQFF.

Here the CDR3 reads CASREYGTGFTGDGYTF. The CDR3 DNA reads as TGCGCCAGCCGAGAATACGGGACAGGGTTTACCGGGGATGGCTACACCTTC. This rearrangement joins TRBV5-1 to TRBJ1-2; TRBD1 matches at 9 bases. The V gene end was trimmed by 7 bases and the J gene end by 6 bases; junction bases not matched to a gene: 19. Germline CDR1 is SGHRS and CDR2 is YFSETQ. The CDR3 has 17 residues.

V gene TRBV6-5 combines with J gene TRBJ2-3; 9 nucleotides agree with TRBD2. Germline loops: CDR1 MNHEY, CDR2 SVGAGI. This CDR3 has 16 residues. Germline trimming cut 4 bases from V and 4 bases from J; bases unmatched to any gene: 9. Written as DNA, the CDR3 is TGTGCCAGCAGTTGGAGTAGCGGGAGAACAGCAGATACGCAGTATTTT. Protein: CASSWSSGRTADTQYF.

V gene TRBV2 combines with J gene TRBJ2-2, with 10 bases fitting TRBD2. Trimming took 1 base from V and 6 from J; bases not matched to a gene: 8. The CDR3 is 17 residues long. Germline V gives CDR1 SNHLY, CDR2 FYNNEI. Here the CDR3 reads CASSEGGLARRPGELFF. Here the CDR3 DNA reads TGTGCCAGCAGTGAAGGGGGACTAGCGAGGAGACCCGGGGAGCTGTTTTTT.

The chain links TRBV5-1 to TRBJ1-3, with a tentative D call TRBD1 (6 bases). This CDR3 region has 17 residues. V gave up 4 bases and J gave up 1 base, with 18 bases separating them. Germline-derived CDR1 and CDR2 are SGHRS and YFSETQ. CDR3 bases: TGCGCCAGCAGCCCACAGGGACCTCTGGGGTCTGGAAACACCATATATTTT. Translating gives CASSPQGPLGSGNTIYF.

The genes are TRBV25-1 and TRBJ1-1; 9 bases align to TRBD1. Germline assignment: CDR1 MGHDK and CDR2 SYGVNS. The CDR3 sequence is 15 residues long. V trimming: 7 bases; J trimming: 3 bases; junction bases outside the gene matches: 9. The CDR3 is CASKYQTGGDTEAFF. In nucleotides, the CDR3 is TGTGCCAGCAAGTACCAGACAGGGGGAGACACTGAAGCTTTCTTT.

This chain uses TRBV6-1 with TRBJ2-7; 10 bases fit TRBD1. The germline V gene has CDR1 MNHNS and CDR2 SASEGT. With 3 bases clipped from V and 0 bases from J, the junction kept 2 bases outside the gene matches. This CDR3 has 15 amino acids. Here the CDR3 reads CASSDRDRGSYEQYF. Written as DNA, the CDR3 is TGTGCCAGCAGTGATAGGGACAGGGGCTCCTACGAGCAGTACTTC.

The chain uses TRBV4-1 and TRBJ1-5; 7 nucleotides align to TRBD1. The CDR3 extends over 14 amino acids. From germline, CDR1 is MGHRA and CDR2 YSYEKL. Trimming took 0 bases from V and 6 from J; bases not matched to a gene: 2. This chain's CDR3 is CASSQEQGTQPQHF. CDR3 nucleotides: TGCGCCAGCAGCCAAGAACAGGGGACTCAGCCCCAGCATTTT.